This T cell receptor (beta chain) was recorded in a study of blood T cells in healthy people across ages. This clonotype appeared a few times. Deletions cut 4 bases from V and 5 bases from J, with 17 bases between. Germline lookup yields CDR1 LGHNA and CDR2 YSLEER. CDR3 length equals 15 residues. The authors ran a second PCR of 7 to 11 cycles using a sample-barcoded 5' primer and a J-beta primer mix. In TCRdb, the 5' RACE reads were re-called with MiXCR into one record per CDR3 protein. This table has some 1.5 million distinct CDR3 sequences, 40% to 45% appearing once. The TCR sequence derives from a woman aged 18 to 35 in good health. The chain combines TRBV4-3 with TRBJ1-1, with TRBD1 as a possible D gene (5 bases). The sample was blood. This CDR3 is CASSLIPRDGTEAFF. CDR3 bases: TGCGCCAGCAGCCTAATCCCGAGGGACGGAACTGAAGCTTTCTTT.